These 23 T cell receptor beta chains originate from one sample sequenced in a study of blood T cell repertoires in COVID-19. Generated by immunoSEQ multiplex PCR, the TCRdb table keeps only in-frame clones and is missing some. The table records about 440,000 clones, approximately 90% of them present only once. The sequencing input was peripheral blood. These receptors all come from a woman aged 25 to 39 with acute or convalescent COVID-19.

The chain has TRBV11-2 and TRBJ1-2; D not resolved. This CDR3 is 13 amino acids long. Germline V gives CDR1 SGHAT, CDR2 FQNNGV. V lost 5 bases, J lost 5 bases, and 12 bases lay in between. CDR3 protein: CASSQLSDYGYTF. CDR3 DNA sequence: TGTGCCAGCAGCCAACTGTCTGATTATGGCTACACCTTC.

This rearrangement joins TRBV27 to TRBJ2-2, with TRBD2 identical over 7 bases. With 5 bases clipped from V and 4 bases from J, the junction kept 7 bases outside the gene matches. CDR1 is MNHEY and CDR2 is SMNVEV in the germline V gene (reference sequence). This CDR3 comprises 15 residues. The CDR3 spells CASSPQPGGTGELFF. The DNA for the CDR3 is TGTGCCAGCAGTCCCCAACCGGGGGGCACCGGGGAGCTGTTTTTT.

The V call is TRBV7-3, the J call TRBJ1-1; D unclear. The CDR3 spans 13 residues. With 2 bases removed from V and 4 bases from J, the gap between germline ends came to 8 bases. The germline gives CDR1 SGHTA, CDR2 FQGTGA. The CDR3 nucleotides read TGTGCCAGCAGCTTAGGAGGGCCCACTGAAGCTTTCTTT. This codes for CASSLGGPTEAFF.

The chain uses TRBV10-3 and TRBJ2-7, with D perhaps TRBD1 (6 bases). CDR1 is ENHRY, CDR2 SYGVKD, per germline. The CDR3 loop spans 11 amino acids. V dropped 8 bases and J dropped 5 bases, with 10 bases sitting between them. The CDR3 spells CAIGGGDEQYF. The CDR3 bases are TGTGCCATCGGGGGCGGAGACGAGCAGTACTTC.

J is TRBJ2-5 and V is TRBV5-1, with TRBD2 as a possible D gene (5 bases). The CDR3 extends over 14 amino acids. V was cut by 6 bases and J by 4 bases, with 16 bases left in between. Germline V gene sequence: CDR1 SGHRS, CDR2 YFSETQ. The CDR3 here is CASTEAIPPETQYF. The CDR3 DNA reads as TGCGCCAGCACGGAGGCGATACCCCCAGAGACCCAGTACTTC.

The chain combines TRBV9 with TRBJ2-3; no clear D gene. Trimming pared 6 bases from V and 4 bases from J, leaving 9 bases between. This CDR3 contains 12 residues. CDR1 is SGDLS and CDR2 is YYNGEE in the germline V gene. CDR3 nucleotides: TGTGCCAGCACAGTAACCTCAGATACGCAGTATTTT. This codes for CASTVTSDTQYF.

J is TRBJ2-2 and V is TRBV24-1, with 7 nucleotides matching TRBD1. The CDR3 consists of 13 residues. Trimming cost V 10 bases and J 5 bases; bases outside gene matches: 6. Germline assignment: CDR1 KGHDR and CDR2 SFDVKD. In DNA form, the CDR3 reads TGTGCCACGGGGACAGATAAAACCGGGGAGCTGTTTTTT. Its translation: CATGTDKTGELFF.

The J gene is TRBJ2-7, the V gene TRBV12-3 or TRBV12-4; D might be TRBD1 (6 bases). This CDR3 contains 12 residues. Trimming left V 5 bases short and J 6 bases short, with 11 bases between. The CDR3, as DNA: TGTGCCAGCAGTCACAGGGCCATCGAGCAGTACTTC. This sequence encodes CASSHRAIEQYF.

In the case of this clone: The sample contains more than one DNA sequence encoding this CDR3. The J gene is TRBJ1-2, the V gene TRBV5-4, with a weak D call TRBD1 (6 bases). This CDR3 is built from 13 residues. CDR1 SGHNT and CDR2 YYREEE come from the germline V gene (reference sequence). Between the trimmed V and J ends, which lost 4 bases and 2 bases, there was a span of 9 bases. CDR3 DNA sequence: TGTGCCAGCAGCCCCGGACAGAACTATGGCTACACCTTC. As protein: CASSPGQNYGYTF.

This rearrangement joins TRBV7-8 to TRBJ2-5; 7 bases are shared with TRBD2. Per the germline V gene, CDR1 is SGHVS and CDR2 is FQNEAQ. The V gene end was trimmed by 5 bases and the J gene end by 2 bases; junction bases not matched to a gene: 8. The CDR3 consists of 15 residues. CDR3 protein: CASSPPRGVQETQYF. Written as DNA, the CDR3 is TGTGCCAGCAGCCCCCCCCGGGGGGTTCAAGAGACCCAGTACTTC. Looking up the rest from reference TRBV7-8 and TRBJ2-5 gives the full variable domain: GAGVSQSPRYKVAKRGQDVALRCDPISGHVSLFWYQQALGQGPEFLTYFQNEAQLDKSGLPSDRFFAERPEGSVSTLKIQRTQQEDSAVYLCASSPPRGVQETQYFGPGTRLLVL.

The rearrangement uses TRBV30 and TRBJ2-7; TRBD1 agrees at 9 bases. V shed 3 bases, J shed 5 bases, and the junction held 5 bases outside the gene matches. The germline CDR1 and CDR2 sequences are GTSNPN and SVGIG (reference sequence). The CDR3 consists of 13 residues. The CDR3 sequence: CAWSGQGRNEQYF. The CDR3 DNA reads TGTGCCTGGAGCGGACAGGGGAGGAACGAGCAGTACTTC.

Details on this clone: The sample contains more than one DNA sequence encoding this CDR3. The chain recombines TRBV3-1 (or the pseudogene TRBV3-2) with TRBJ2-3, with 11 bases fitting TRBD2. CDR1 and CDR2 from the germline V gene are LGHDT and YNNKEL (reference sequence). J lost 2 bases, V lost 3 bases, and 4 bases had no gene match. This CDR3 comprises 16 residues. The CDR3 DNA is TGTGCCAGCAGCCACTTACTAGCGGGGGCCACAGATACGCAGTATTTT. Protein: CASSHLLAGATDTQYF.

J is TRBJ2-3 and V is TRBV9, with 7 bases matching TRBD1. CDR1 and CDR2 from the germline V gene are SGDLS and YYNGEE. The CDR3 is 14 amino acids. V gave up 4 bases and J gave up 4 bases; unmatched junction bases: 6. The CDR3 loop is CASSLTGEPDTQYF. In DNA form, the CDR3 reads TGTGCCAGCAGCCTAACAGGGGAGCCAGATACGCAGTATTTT.

The V and J genes are TRBV20-1 and TRBJ2-7; the D is unclear. The V end lost 3 bases, the J end lost 2 bases, and 8 bases lay between the germline ends. CDR1 DFQATT and CDR2 SNEGSKA come from the germline V gene (reference sequence). The CDR3 is 12 amino acids. The CDR3 DNA reads TGCAGTGCTAGTTACAGTACCTACGAGCAGTACTTC. This translates into CSASYSTYEQYF.

This chain connects TRBV7-8 to TRBJ1-1; 9 bases are shared with TRBD1. Germline CDR1 and CDR2: SGHVS and FQNEAQ. The CDR3 contains 15 residues. Losses at the gene ends were 5 bases for V and 0 bases for J; bases not matched to a gene: 4. Here the CDR3 reads CASSARTGVNTEAFF. The CDR3 DNA reads as TGTGCCAGCAGCGCCCGGACAGGGGTGAACACTGAAGCTTTCTTT.

The chain is built from TRBV28 and TRBJ2-3; D possibly corresponds to TRBD1 (5 bases). CDR1 MDHEN and CDR2 SYDVKM come from the germline V gene. The CDR3 has 13 amino acids. CDR3 coding DNA: TGTGCTACACAGGTAATAGCCACAGATACGCAGTATTTT. Translated, it gives CATQVIATDTQYF.

The chain combines TRBV15 with TRBJ1-5; TRBD1 aligns across 9 bases. Germline CDR1 reads LNHNV; CDR2 reads YYDKDF (reference sequence). There are 13 residues in the CDR3. The J segment lost 5 bases and the V segment lost 6 bases, leaving 2 bases of the junction unmatched. CDR3 sequence: CATRTGGDQPQHF. The CDR3 DNA is TGTGCCACCAGGACAGGGGGGGATCAGCCCCAGCATTTT. Based on the CDR3 plus reference TRBV15 and TRBJ1-5, the full variable domain is DAMVIQNPRYQVTQFGKPVTLSCSQTLNHNVMYWYQQKSSQAPKLLFHYYDKDFNNEADTPDNFQSRRPNTSFCFLDIRSPGLGDTAMYLCATRTGGDQPQHFGDGTRLSIL.

This clone was detected a few times. In the same sample, other DNA sequences code for this CDR3. The chain recombines TRBV7-3 with TRBJ2-5; 8 bases are a match to TRBD1. This CDR3 spans 14 amino acids. V was pared by 5 bases and J by 5 bases, with 7 bases of the junction left unmatched. Germline CDR1 and CDR2: SGHTA and FQGTGA. CDR3 nucleotides: TGTGCCAGCAGCCCCACAGGGGGGCGGGAGACCCAGTACTTC. It yields the protein CASSPTGGRETQYF.

The gene calls are TRBV2 and TRBJ1-5; no clear D gene. Germline CDR1 and CDR2: SNHLY and FYNNEI. The CDR3 extends over 12 amino acids. V shed 7 bases and J shed 6 bases, with 10 bases lying between them. CDR3 region: CASNLMRQPQHF. The CDR3 nucleotides read TGTGCCAGCAACCTCATGCGTCAGCCCCAGCATTTT.

The chain recombines TRBV10-3 with TRBJ1-3; D possibly corresponds to TRBD1 (6 bases). Germline-derived CDR1 and CDR2 are ENHRY and SYGVKD. This CDR3 contains 11 residues. CDR3: CGTGTGNTIYF. The CDR3 DNA sequence: TGTGGAACAGGGACTGGAAACACCATATATTTT.

V is TRBV6-6 and J is TRBJ2-1, with D tentatively TRBD2 (5 bases). V was pared by 2 bases and J by 9 bases, with 14 bases between. The V gene's germline CDR1 is MNHNY and CDR2 SVGAGI (reference sequence). The CDR3 has 14 amino acids. As DNA, the CDR3 is TGTGCCAGCAGTTACGGACCAGCTGGAGGTGAGCAGTTCTTC. Translation: CASSYGPAGGEQFF.

In its sample, this clone was seen a few times. V and J are TRBV10-1 and TRBJ2-1; D is ambiguous. The CDR3 spans 14 residues. CDR1 WNHNN and CDR2 SYGVQD come from the germline V gene (reference sequence). The V end lost 6 bases, the J end lost 6 bases, and 15 bases lay between the germline ends. The CDR3 DNA follows: TGCGCCAGCAGAAACTGTGTGCGTTTCAATGAGCAGTTCTTC. This translates into CASRNCVRFNEQFF.

On this clone: Compared with germline, one end of the junction differs, possibly owing to a read error. The V call is TRBV3-1 (or the pseudogene TRBV3-2), the J call TRBJ1-4, with TRBD1 identical over 11 bases. Germline V CDR1 and CDR2: LGHDT, YNNKEL (reference sequence). The CDR3 has 16 residues. CDR3 in DNA: TGTGCCAGCAGCCAAGATTTAGTTACCGCCGGGACAGGGGGATATTTT. This gives the protein CASSQDLVTAGTGGYF.